This T cell receptor beta chain stems from a study of control samples from healthy donors and cancer patients. With 2 bases removed from V and 2 bases from J, the gap between germline ends came to 12 bases. Germline values: CDR1 SEHNR, CDR2 FQNEAQ (reference sequence). The CDR3 is 15 residues long. Clones were read by immunoSEQ multiplex PCR, and TCRdb kept only the in-frame ones, dropping some. The sample holds about 170,000 clones, 91% seen once. The source of this sequence is a woman under 40 in good health. The gene calls are TRBV7-9 and TRBJ1-2, with D possibly matching TRBD1 (6 bases). Sequences were obtained from blood. The CDR3 DNA follows: TGTGCCAGCAGCTTATTAGGGGGGGAGAACTATGGCTACACCTTC. Protein sequence: CASSLLGGENYGYTF.